These 14 T cell receptor beta chains were sequenced from one sample in a study of T cells after yellow fever vaccination. TCRdb used MiXCR to reprocess the 5' RACE reads, holding one entry per CDR3 protein. The sample lists hundreds of thousands of distinct CDR3 sequences, about 13% seen once, with over 11% in the top ten. The material sequenced was PBMCs, taken on the day of the yellow fever booster vaccination. The receptors here all came from a man aged 25-40 years who received the YFV17D yellow fever vaccine.

The sample holds many counts of this clonotype. This rearrangement joins TRBV30 to TRBJ2-1; no clear D gene. The CDR3 extends over 12 amino acids. Germline V gene data show CDR1 as GTSNPN and CDR2 as SVGIG (reference sequence). V lost 2 bases and J 7 bases, leaving 9 bases between the germline ends. The CDR3 sequence is CAWSIARNEQFF. As DNA, the CDR3 is TGTGCCTGGAGTATCGCCAGAAATGAGCAGTTCTTC.

The J gene is TRBJ1-4, the V gene TRBV7-9, with 8 bases lining up with TRBD1. J was trimmed by 8 bases and V by 5 bases; bases with no gene match: 7. The length of the CDR3 is 14 residues. Germline V gives CDR1 SEHNR, CDR2 FQNEAQ (reference sequence). The CDR3: CASSTDREGEKLFF. The CDR3 DNA is TGTGCCAGCAGCACGGACAGGGAGGGCGAAAAACTGTTTTTT.

A few counts support this clonotype. The chain combines TRBV6-2 or TRBV6-3 with TRBJ1-5; 8 bases fit TRBD1. The V and J ends lost 2 bases and 11 bases, in that order; junction bases with no gene match: 8. This CDR3 region has 14 residues. Germline loops: CDR1 MNHEY, CDR2 SVGEGT. The chain's CDR3 is CASSYGQGVSAQHF. The CDR3 DNA sequence: TGTGCCAGCAGTTACGGACAGGGTGTCTCTGCCCAGCATTTT.

This clonotype was seen only a few times. This sequence joins TRBV28 and TRBJ2-7; TRBD2 matches 8 bases. This CDR3 spans 14 amino acids. The V gene end was trimmed by 8 bases and the J gene end by 3 bases; junction bases not matched to a gene: 9. Germline-derived CDR1 and CDR2 are MDHEN and SYDVKM. CDR3 in DNA: TGTGCCAGCTACGCGACTAGCGTAATCTACGAGCAGTACTTC. Its protein is CASYATSVIYEQYF. Together with reference TRBV28 and TRBJ2-7, the CDR3 gives the full variable domain: DVKVTQSSRYLVKRTGEKVFLECVQDMDHENMFWYRQDPGLGLRLIYFSYDVKMKEKGDIPEGYSVSREKKERFSLILESASTNQTSMYLCASYATSVIYEQYFGPGTRLTVT.

This clonotype is labeled as hyperexpanded (1% or more). The gene calls are TRBV20-1 and TRBJ2-1, with 12 bases lining up with TRBD2. The CDR3 sequence is 14 residues long. V was pared by 3 bases and J by 7 bases, with 4 bases of the junction left unmatched. Looked up from germline, CDR1 is DFQATT and CDR2 is SNEGSKA (reference sequence). The CDR3 is CSASLAGGENEQFF. The CDR3 DNA reads TGCAGTGCTAGTCTAGCGGGAGGGGAGAATGAGCAGTTCTTC.

This clonotype was detected only a few times. The chain combines TRBV29-1 with TRBJ1-3; D is unclear. The V and J ends lost 3 bases and 4 bases respectively, with 10 bases between them. This CDR3 spans 13 amino acids. Looked up from germline, CDR1 is SQVTM and CDR2 is ANQGSEA. CDR3 nucleotides: TGCAGCGTTGAGCCCCATCGAGGAAACACCATATATTTT. Translating gives CSVEPHRGNTIYF.

The table lists this clonotype with many counts. The V call is TRBV6-1, the J call TRBJ2-2, with 12 bases matching TRBD1. Losses at the gene ends were 8 bases for V and 7 bases for J; bases not matched to a gene: 5. The germline V gene encodes CDR1 MNHNS and CDR2 SASEGT. CDR3 size: 14 residues. The CDR3 DNA follows: TGTGCCAGCGGGACAGGGGGCTATAACGGGGAGCTGTTTTTT. It yields the protein CASGTGGYNGELFF.

This clonotype was counted only a few times. V gene TRBV7-2 combines with J gene TRBJ2-5; D perhaps matches TRBD1 (6 bases). Germline values: CDR1 SGHTA, CDR2 FQGNSA. This CDR3 contains 15 residues. V was cut by 1 base and J by 4 bases, with 13 bases left in between. The CDR3 loop is CASSLDRQGTETQYF. CDR3 coding DNA: TGTGCCAGCAGCTTAGATCGGCAGGGGACAGAGACCCAGTACTTC.

The rearrangement links TRBV7-2 to TRBJ1-2, with D tentatively TRBD1 (6 bases). The V gene's germline CDR1 is SGHTA and CDR2 FQGNSA. The length of the CDR3 is 14 residues. Deletions cut 2 bases from V and 6 bases from J, with 13 bases between. This CDR3 reads CASSLLQGQDGYTF. In DNA, the CDR3 is TGTGCCAGCAGCTTATTACAGGGTCAGGATGGCTACACCTTC.

DNA of the CDR3: TGCGCCAGCAGCCAAGATGGTTACACTGAAGCTTTCTTT. It specifies CASSQDGYTEAFF. The gene calls are TRBV4-3 and TRBJ1-1; D uncertain. The germline CDR1 and CDR2 sequences are LGHNA and YSLEER. V was cut by 0 bases and J by 3 bases, with 5 bases left in between. The CDR3 sequence is 13 residues long.

This clonotype appeared a few times. The chain employs TRBV20-1 and TRBJ2-7, with 7 nucleotides matching TRBD1. The CDR3 has 16 amino acids. Per germline, CDR1 DFQATT and CDR2 SNEGSKA (reference sequence). Trimming took 0 bases from V and 0 from J; bases not matched to a gene: 8. The CDR3 here is CSARDRGGRSSYEQYF. In DNA form, the CDR3 reads TGCAGTGCTAGAGATCGAGGGGGCCGAAGCTCCTACGAGCAGTACTTC.

This clonotype was seen a handful of times. This chain links TRBV21-1 with TRBJ2-7; no check of the table's D call, TRBD1, against the DNA was made. TRBV21-1 is marked as a pseudogene. The CDR3 extends over 19 amino acids. DNA for the CDR3: TGTGCCAGCAGCAATAGTGGACAGGGAAGCGGGAGACGCACCTACGAGCAGTACTTC. This codes for CASSNSGQGSGRRTYEQYF.

This clonotype has only a few counts. This chain joins TRBV6-2 or TRBV6-3 and TRBJ2-7; 8 bases line up with TRBD2. The CDR3 runs to 17 residues. Germline V gene lookup returns CDR1 MNHEY and CDR2 SVGEGT. The V and J ends lost 0 bases and 3 bases, in that order; junction bases with no gene match: 10. As DNA, the CDR3 is TGTGCCAGCAGTTACTCGACTTTGCGGGAGGATGGCTACGAGCAGTACTTC. Translated: CASSYSTLREDGYEQYF.

In regard to this clonotype: Here the CDR3 omits its conserved ending phenylalanine or tryptophan, so a read error is the likely source. Written as DNA, the CDR3 is TGCAGTGCTAGCGCTAGCTACTCCTACAATGAGCAGTTCTAC. Amino acids: CSASASYSYNEQFY. This chain joins TRBV20-1 and TRBJ2-1, with D tentatively TRBD2 (5 bases). This CDR3 contains 14 residues. CDR1 is DFQATT and CDR2 is SNEGSKA in the germline V gene (reference sequence). Trimming took 3 bases from V and 0 from J, leaving 9 bases between them.